This T cell receptor (beta chain) was profiled in a study of cytomegalovirus exposure and HLA in healthy donors. Study-wide points: The study found most TCR sequences rare, yet found some public TCRs in many donors.

Germline-derived CDR1 and CDR2 are MNHEY and SMNVEV (reference sequence). Trimming at V came to 4 bases and at J to 1 base, leaving 6 bases not matched to a gene. CDR3 length: 15 residues. In regard to this clone: Its target is unknown.

Primers: 60 Vbeta forward and 13 Jbeta reverse. Using immunoSEQ multiplex PCR, the repertoire was profiled, and TCRdb retains in-frame clones only, with some absent. The table has more than 110,000 clones, about four fifths seen once; the top ten hold roughly 4.2%. The sequenced material came from PBMCs. The chain links TRBV27 to TRBJ2-5, with 7 bases aligning to TRBD2. The clonotype was recovered from a middle-aged man in good health and CMV-seropositive. The CDR3 DNA sequence: TGTGCCAGCAGTTACACCGGGACTATCCAAGAGACCCAGTACTTC. This codes for CASSYTGTIQETQYF.